Listed below are T cell receptor beta chains from one sample, sequenced in a study of T-cell reconstitution after alpha-beta-depleted transplantation in children. From the PCR reads, TCRdb called clonotypes with MiXCR, one entry per CDR3 protein. The sample has about 110,000 distinct CDR3 sequences, about a tenth seen once. Sequenced material: PBMCs from the stem cell graft donor, taken from the stem cell graft. These receptors came from a human donor who donated a stem cell graft to a child with acute lymphoblastic leukemia. Each CDR3 is given with its conserved first and last residue. A D gene is named only where the DNA matches it firmly. The size field is filled for only some rows; it gives once, few, many or a size class.

V gene,clone size,J gene,D gene,CDR3 DNA,CDR3 protein
TRBV18,many,TRBJ2-5,-,TGCGCCAGCAGCCCCGGGTCCCAAGAGACCCAGTACTTC,CASSPGSQETQYF
TRBV4-2,many,TRBJ2-5,TRBD2,TGTGCCAGCAGCCCGAGGACTAGCGGACCCCAAGAGACCCAGTACTTC,CASSPRTSGPQETQYF
TRBV20-1,many,TRBJ2-5,-,TGCAGTGCTAGAGTCCCGAGTGGGGGCACGGAGACCCAGTACTTC,CSARVPSGGTETQYF
TRBV4-2,many,TRBJ2-7,-,TGTGCCAGCAGCCACCTGACTGGGCCCTACGAGCAGTACTTC,CASSHLTGPYEQYF
TRBV18,many,TRBJ2-3,-,TGTGCCAGCTCACCACCCCGGCCTAGCACAGATACGCAGTATTTT,CASSPPRPSTDTQYF
TRBV5-1,many,TRBJ2-1,-,TGCGCCAGCAGCTTGGAGGCAATATCGGGGCAGTTCTTC,CASSLEAISGQFF
TRBV20-1,many,TRBJ2-7,TRBD2,TGCAGTGCTAGGGGACTAGCGGGTAGCGAGCAGTACTTC,CSARGLAGSEQYF
TRBV28,many,TRBJ1-5,TRBD1,TGTGCCAGCAGTCCCGGACAGGAACATCAGCCCCAGCATTTT,CASSPGQEHQPQHF
TRBV29-1,many,TRBJ1-1,TRBD1,TGCAGCGTTGAAGGAACCGGGACAGGGAGCACTGAAGCTTTCTTT,CSVEGTGTGSTEAFF
TRBV29-1,many,TRBJ2-7,-,TGCAGCGTAAGGAGGGCGACCGAGCAGTACTTC,CSVRRATEQYF
TRBV6-5,many,TRBJ1-1,-,TGTGCCAGCAGTTACTCGATTGACGGGCCCAACGGTTTCTTT,CASSYSIDGPNGFF
TRBV4-3,many,TRBJ1-2,-,TGCGCCAGCAGCCGGCTTGCGGCGCCCTCGGACTATGGCTACACCTTC,CASSRLAAPSDYGYTF
TRBV18,many,TRBJ1-1,-,TGTGCCAGCTCAACGACAGCTCGGAACACTGAAGCTTTCTTT,CASSTTARNTEAFF
TRBV30,-,TRBJ2-2,-,TGTGCCTGGAGTACCAGCGGGCTCAACACCGGGGAGCTGTTTTTT,CAWSTSGLNTGELFF
TRBV20-1,many,TRBJ1-3,TRBD1,TGCAGTGCGATTCCCGGGACAGCCTCTGGAAACACCATATATTTT,CSAIPGTASGNTIYF
TRBV6-5,many,TRBJ1-2,TRBD1,TGTGCCAGCAGTTACTCTAACTCGGCGAGACAGGGGGCGGGCGGCTACACCTTC,CASSYSNSARQGAGGYTF
TRBV6-5,many,TRBJ1-2,-,TGTGCCAGCAGTTGGGACCGTTTCTATGGCTACACCTTC,CASSWDRFYGYTF
TRBV28,many,TRBJ1-4,-,TGTGCCAGCATTTCGCGAGCAACTAATGAAAAACTGTTTTTT,CASISRATNEKLFF
TRBV28,many,TRBJ2-7,-,TGTGCCAGCAGTTTACGAATCTACGAGCAGTACTTC,CASSLRIYEQYF
TRBV7-2,many,TRBJ2-3,TRBD2,TGTGCCAGCAGCTTACGAGCGGGGGGAAGCACAGATACGCAGTATTTT,CASSLRAGGSTDTQYF
TRBV7-2,many,TRBJ2-5,TRBD1,TGTGCCAGCAGCTTCGGACAGGGAGTTTTCGAGGGGACCCAGTACTTC,CASSFGQGVFEGTQYF
TRBV7-8,many,TRBJ2-6,TRBD1,TGTGCCAGCAGCCCACGGGGACAGGCTGGGGCCAACGTCCTGACTTTC,CASSPRGQAGANVLTF
TRBV4-3,many,TRBJ2-4,-,TGCGCCAGCAGCCAAGAAGGAGGGGCACAAAACATTCAGTACTTC,CASSQEGGAQNIQYF
TRBV5-4,-,TRBJ2-5,TRBD1,TGTGCCAGCAGCAGGACAGGGGGCGCCACCGGCGAGACCCAGTACTTC,CASSRTGGATGETQYF
TRBV5-1,many,TRBJ1-1,-,TGCGCCAGCAGCTCCGGACCGAGCTCCACTGAAGCTTTCTTT,CASSSGPSSTEAFF
TRBV3-1,many,TRBJ2-7,-,TGTGCCAGCAGCCAAAGACAGAACGGAGAGCAGTACTTC,CASSQRQNGEQYF
TRBV5-1,many,TRBJ2-7,TRBD2,TGCGCCAGCAGCTGGGGGACTAGCGATACCTACGAGCAGTACTTC,CASSWGTSDTYEQYF
TRBV2,many,TRBJ2-3,-,TGTGCCAGAAAAAGGAGGGGTAGCACAGATACGCAGTATTTT,CARKRRGSTDTQYF
TRBV7-8,many,TRBJ2-2,-,TGTGCCAGCAGCTTCGAGGGATTGGGGGCGAACACCGGGGAGCTGTTTTTT,CASSFEGLGANTGELFF
TRBV7-2,-,TRBJ2-7,-,TGTGCCAGCAGCTTAGATGGGATTTACGAGCAGTACTTC,CASSLDGIYEQYF
TRBV20-1,many,TRBJ2-3,-,TGCAGTGCTCCGGACTGGCCTAGCACAGATACGCAGTATTTT,CSAPDWPSTDTQYF
TRBV7-3,many,TRBJ2-5,-,TGTGCCAGCAGCCCCAGATCGGGGGACCAAGAGACCCAGTACTTC,CASSPRSGDQETQYF
TRBV27,-,TRBJ1-2,-,TGTGCCAGCAGTCCCCAGACAAAGTCCTATGGCTACACCTTC,CASSPQTKSYGYTF
TRBV18,-,TRBJ1-3,-,TGTGCCAGCTCACCTGCTCATGGGGACCCTGGAAACACCATATATTTT,CASSPAHGDPGNTIYF
TRBV5-1,many,TRBJ2-7,-,TGCGCCAGCAGCCCGCTGATAGGGCGGGACTACGAGCAGTACTTC,CASSPLIGRDYEQYF
TRBV7-2,many,TRBJ2-1,-,TGTGCCAGCAGCTCGTGGGCGGGTCTTACAATGAATGAGCAGTTCTTC,CASSSWAGLTMNEQFF
TRBV18,many,TRBJ1-5,-,TGTTCCAGCTCACCATCTAGGAAAGTTGGTCAGCCCCAGCATTTT,CSSSPSRKVGQPQHF
TRBV20-1,many,TRBJ1-1,-,TGCAGTGCGGCGGGGAACACTGAAGCTTTCTTT,CSAAGNTEAFF
TRBV29-1,many,TRBJ2-7,-,TGCAGCGCCAACCGGGACAACTACGAGCAGTACTTC,CSANRDNYEQYF
TRBV20-1,few,TRBJ1-6,-,TGCAGTGCTAGAGATACGAGACGGCGGTCTACCACGAGCAGCTCCTATAATTCACCCCTCCACTTT,CSARDTRRRSTTSSSYNSPLHF